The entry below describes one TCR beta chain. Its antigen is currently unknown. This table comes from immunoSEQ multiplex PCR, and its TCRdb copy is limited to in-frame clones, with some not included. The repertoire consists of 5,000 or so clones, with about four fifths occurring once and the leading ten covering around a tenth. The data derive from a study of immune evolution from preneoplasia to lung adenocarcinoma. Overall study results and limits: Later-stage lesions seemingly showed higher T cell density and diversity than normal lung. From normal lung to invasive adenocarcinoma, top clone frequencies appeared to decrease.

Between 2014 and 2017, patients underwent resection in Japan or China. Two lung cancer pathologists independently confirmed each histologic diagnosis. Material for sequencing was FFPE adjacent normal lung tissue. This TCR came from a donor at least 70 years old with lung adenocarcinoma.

As DNA, the CDR3 is TGCGCCAGCAGCAATTCCTTTGACTCCTACGAGCAGTACTTC. Its translation: CASSNSFDSYEQYF. The rearrangement uses TRBV4-1 and TRBJ2-7; no clear D gene. This CDR3 has 14 residues. Germline V gene data show CDR1 as MGHRA and CDR2 as YSYEKL. V gave up 5 bases and J gave up 0 bases, with 11 bases separating them.